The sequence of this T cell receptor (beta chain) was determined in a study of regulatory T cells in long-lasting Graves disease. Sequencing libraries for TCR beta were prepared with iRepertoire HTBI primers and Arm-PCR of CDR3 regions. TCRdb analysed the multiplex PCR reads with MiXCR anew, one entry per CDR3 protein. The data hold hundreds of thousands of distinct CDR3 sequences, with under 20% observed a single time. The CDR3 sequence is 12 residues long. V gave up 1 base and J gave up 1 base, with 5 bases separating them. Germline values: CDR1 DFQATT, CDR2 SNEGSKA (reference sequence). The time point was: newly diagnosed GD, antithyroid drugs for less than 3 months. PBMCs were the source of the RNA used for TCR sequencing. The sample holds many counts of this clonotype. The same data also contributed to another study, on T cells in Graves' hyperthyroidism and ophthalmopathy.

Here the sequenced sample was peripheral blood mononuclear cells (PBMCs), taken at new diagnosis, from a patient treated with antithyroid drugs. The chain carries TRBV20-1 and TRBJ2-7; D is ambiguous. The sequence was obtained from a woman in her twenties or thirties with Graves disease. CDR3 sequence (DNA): TGCAGTGCTAGAGCACCGTCCTACGAGCAGTACTTC. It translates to CSARAPSYEQYF.